This T cell receptor beta chain was sequenced for a study of cytomegalovirus exposure and HLA in healthy donors. This PCR relied on a set of 60 Vbeta primers and 13 Jbeta primers. Profiling relied on immunoSEQ multiplex PCR, and the TCRdb table lists in-frame clones only, not all of them. The sample gives around 190,000 clones, around 83% of which show up once; over 1.5% is in the top ten. The CDR3 spans 13 residues. Trimming cost V 5 bases and J 0 bases, with 7 bases left between them. Germline V gene lookup returns CDR1 MNHNS and CDR2 SASEGT. Whole-study results and caveats: Most observed TCR sequences were rare, whereas some public TCRs were detected in many donors.

On this clone: The antigen is undetermined.

This receptor was taken from a man between 35 and 55 years old in good health and CMV-seropositive. The chain links TRBV6-1 to TRBJ1-1; D unresolved. The sequenced sample consisted of PBMCs. CDR3 coding DNA: TGTGCCAGCAGTTCACAGCTGAACACTGAAGCTTTCTTT. Translating it yields CASSSQLNTEAFF.